This T cell receptor beta chain derives from a study of T cells expressing NK-cell markers. Germline values: CDR1 LNHNV, CDR2 YYDKDF (reference sequence). There are 19 residues in the CDR3. TCRdb derives one entry per CDR3 protein from the 5' RACE reads, leaving out DNA. The sample is made up of 550,000 or so distinct CDR3 sequences, and the top ten hold approximately 3.6% of it. This receptor was identified in a man between 18 and 35 years old in good health. Sequenced sample: blood T cells: a sorted CD56 or NKG2C T cell subset, CD4+ or CD8+ T cells, or bulk PBMC T cells (not recorded which). V is TRBV15 and J is TRBJ1-3; TCRdb selects TRBD1, and the lack of DNA leaves this call unchecked. CDR3 in amino acids: CATSRVVGTGDGSGNTIYF.